This T cell receptor (beta chain) was sequenced for a study of T cell changes during pregnancy in multiple sclerosis. TCRdb's copy holds only in-frame clones and misses some; the assay was immunoSEQ multiplex PCR. Seen here are approximately 39,000 clones, around 92% observed once, and the top ten hold about 1.2%. This clone showed up just once. This TCR was sampled from a female donor with multiple sclerosis, enrolled in a pregnancy study. Specimen: PBMCs (not recorded whether the cells were cultured).

The CDR3 spells CASSSRWDSNQPQHF. As DNA, the CDR3 is TGTGCCAGCAGCTCGCGGTGGGATAGCAATCAGCCCCAGCATTTT. The chain combines TRBV27 with TRBJ1-5; no clear D. The V end was cut by 6 bases, the J end by 0 bases, with 12 bases between. This CDR3 region has 15 residues. Germline values: CDR1 MNHEY, CDR2 SMNVEV (reference sequence).